This T cell receptor (beta chain) was sequenced during a study of low-dose radiotherapy and immunotherapy resistance in tumors. Study background: The treatment that patients received was intravenous nivolumab 240 mg every two weeks plus ipilimumab 1 mg/kg every six weeks.

This clonotype was detected ten times or more. The time point denotes: before trial treatment. Nivolumab, ipilimumab, aspirin, low-dose cyclophosphamide and low-dose radiotherapy were given to donors. Advanced solid tumors lacking tumor-infiltrating lymphocytes were present in eligible patients. First-strand cDNA relied on TRAV- and TRBV-specific primers spanning alpha and beta chains. TCR amplification used roughly 20 PCR cycles, a constant-region primer and a V-primer adapter. One entry per CDR3 protein, called by TCRdb with MiXCR from the reads. Of 85,000 to 100,000 distinct CDR3 sequences in the sample, more than 8% are singletons; the top ten hold under 1.1%. This CDR3 spans 17 amino acids. With 1 base removed from V and 7 bases from J, the gap between germline ends came to 23 bases. CDR1 and CDR2 (germline): SGHDN, FVKESK.

Sample: PBMCs, taken before treatment. The clonotype comes from a male donor with prostate cancer. The chain combines TRBV14 with TRBJ2-7, with TRBD2 as a possible D gene (6 bases). The CDR3 here is CASSQVEGPSRSVEQYF. The CDR3 DNA reads TGTGCCAGCAGCCAAGTGGAGGGTCCTAGCCGGAGTGTGGAGCAGTACTTC.